These 17 T cell receptor beta chains originate from one sample sequenced in a study of blood T cell repertoires in COVID-19. The data were produced by immunoSEQ multiplex PCR, yet TCRdb's version contains in-frame clones alone and is incomplete. The repertoire includes around 97,000 clones, 84% of them detected once, and 10% to 15% sits in the top ten. Sequencing was done on a sample of peripheral blood. Source of these receptors: a human donor in a cohort sampled during active or convalescent COVID-19.

The chain couples TRBV19 to TRBJ2-5; D possibly corresponds to TRBD1 (6 bases). Trimming left V 5 bases short and J 1 base short, with 8 bases between. CDR1 is LNHDA, CDR2 SQIVND, per germline (reference sequence). The CDR3 sequence is 13 residues long. CDR3 sequence: CASSGQLQETQYF. CDR3 DNA: TGTGCCAGTAGTGGACAGCTCCAAGAGACCCAGTACTTC.

The gene calls are TRBV5-1 and TRBJ2-7, with D unclear. Germline V gene data show CDR1 as SGHRS and CDR2 as YFSETQ. The CDR3 runs 14 residues. Trimming pared 0 bases from V and 2 bases from J, leaving 9 bases between. CDR3 nucleotides: TGCGCCAGCAGCTTGGATCGCAGGACCTACGAGCAGTACTTC. As protein: CASSLDRRTYEQYF.

CDR3 amino acids: CASSLAGVEPQHF. The DNA of the CDR3 is TGTGCCAGCAGTTTGGCAGGGGTTGAGCCCCAGCATTTT. The chain uses TRBV12-3 or TRBV12-4 and TRBJ1-5; tentatively, D is TRBD1 (6 bases). The length of the CDR3 is 13 residues. V lost 3 bases and J 8 bases, leaving 11 bases between the germline ends.

This clone is a singleton in its sample. This chain uses TRBV27 with TRBJ2-2, with 11 bases aligning to TRBD1. There are 15 residues in the CDR3. V gave up 4 bases and J gave up 3 bases; unmatched junction bases: 1. CDR1 and CDR2 (germline): MNHEY, SMNVEV (reference sequence). The CDR3 coding sequence is TGTGCCAGCAGTTGGGACAGGGGGGACACCGGGGAGCTGTTTTTT. Encoded protein: CASSWDRGDTGELFF.

The chain combines TRBV10-3 with TRBJ1-3; 8 nucleotides line up with TRBD1. Per germline, CDR1 ENHRY and CDR2 SYGVKD. Trimming cost V 9 bases and J 2 bases; bases outside gene matches: 0. The CDR3 extends over 12 amino acids. CDR3 region: CAIQGAGNTIYF. As DNA, the CDR3 is TGTGCCATACAGGGGGCTGGAAACACCATATATTTT.

This clone has just a few counts. The chain uses TRBV7-3 and TRBJ2-7, with 11 bases fitting TRBD2. CDR3 length equals 15 residues. V was pared by 4 bases and J by 6 bases, with 8 bases of the junction left unmatched. The germline V gene encodes CDR1 SGHTA and CDR2 FQGTGA. CDR3 in amino acids: CASSSLAGGSSEQYF. The CDR3 bases are TGTGCCAGCAGCTCCCTAGCGGGGGGTTCTAGCGAGCAGTACTTC.

The chain uses TRBV11-2 and TRBJ2-3; 12 nucleotides line up with TRBD2. Per germline, CDR1 SGHAT and CDR2 FQNNGV. The CDR3 contains 16 residues. J lost 3 bases, V lost 3 bases, and 4 bases had no gene match. CDR3 DNA sequence: TGTGCCAGCAGCTTTACTAGCGGGGGGAAGACAGATACGCAGTATTTT. Its translation: CASSFTSGGKTDTQYF.

The V and J genes are TRBV6-6 and TRBJ1-2; D may be TRBD1 (6 bases). Looked up from germline, CDR1 is MNHNY and CDR2 is SVGAGI (reference sequence). The length of the CDR3 is 16 residues. With 2 bases removed from V and 4 bases from J, the gap between germline ends came to 17 bases. CDR3 in amino acids: CASSYAKGDRGYGYTF. The CDR3 coding sequence is TGTGCCAGCAGTTACGCCAAGGGGGACCGAGGCTATGGCTACACCTTC.

This clone has only one observation. The rearrangement joins TRBV11-2 to TRBJ1-1; tentative D call: TRBD1 (5 bases). The germline V gene has CDR1 SGHAT and CDR2 FQNNGV. The V end lost 2 bases, the J end lost 4 bases, and 11 bases lay between the germline ends. This CDR3 spans 14 amino acids. Here the CDR3 reads CASSLNPGRTEAFF. The CDR3 DNA reads as TGTGCCAGCAGCTTAAATCCAGGGCGCACTGAAGCTTTCTTT.

This rearrangement joins TRBV11-2 to TRBJ1-6; the match to TRBD1 covers 7 bases. The trim removed 4 bases at V and 3 bases at J, leaving 3 bases unmatched. CDR3 size: 15 residues. CDR1 is SGHAT, CDR2 FQNNGV, per germline. In nucleotides, the CDR3 is TGTGCCAGCAGCTACACAGGGGACTATAATTCACCCCTCCACTTT. Translation gives CASSYTGDYNSPLHF.

The V and J genes are TRBV9 and TRBJ1-1, with a tentative D call TRBD1 (6 bases). The V end lost 1 base, the J end lost 3 bases, and 13 bases lay between the germline ends. The length of the CDR3 is 15 residues. Germline V gives CDR1 SGDLS, CDR2 YYNGEE. The CDR3 bases are TGTGCCAGCAGCGTACTTAAACAGGGAGACACTGAAGCTTTCTTT. Its protein product is CASSVLKQGDTEAFF.

This clone was seen many times. This chain joins TRBV19 and TRBJ1-1; 7 bases fit TRBD1. The CDR3 consists of 15 residues. Germline V CDR1 and CDR2: LNHDA, SQIVND (reference sequence). J lost 1 base, V lost 5 bases, and 7 bases had no gene match. CDR3 DNA: TGTGCCAGTAGTCCCCGGGACAGAAGGAACACTGAAGCTTTCTTT. It translates to CASSPRDRRNTEAFF.

The chain recombines TRBV28 with TRBJ1-2, with D perhaps matching TRBD1 (6 bases). This CDR3 is built from 16 residues. Trimming removed 6 bases at V and 2 bases at J, with 19 bases between. Germline CDR1 and CDR2: MDHEN and SYDVKM. CDR3 residues: CASRRSGGGSNYGYTF. CDR3 nucleotide sequence: TGTGCCAGCAGACGCTCGGGGGGCGGAAGCAACTATGGCTACACCTTC.

The chain carries TRBV21-1 and TRBJ2-5; the tabulated D call, TRBD2, remains unverified against the DNA. TRBV21-1 is designated a pseudogene. This CDR3 is built from 11 residues. As DNA, the CDR3 is TGTGCCAGCAGCAAACGAGAGACCCAGTACTTC. Protein sequence: CASSKRETQYF.

This chain joins TRBV29-1 and TRBJ1-5; 7 bases line up with TRBD1. The V gene end was trimmed by 6 bases and the J gene end by 1 base; junction bases not matched to a gene: 0. Germline V CDR1 and CDR2: SQVTM, ANQGSEA. The CDR3 runs to 12 residues. CDR3 sequence (DNA): TGCAGCGTGGGACAGAGCAATCAGCCCCAGCATTTT. Protein sequence: CSVGQSNQPQHF.

The V call is TRBV29-1, the J call TRBJ1-2; D remains unclear. The V gene's germline CDR1 is SQVTM and CDR2 ANQGSEA. CDR3 length: 12 residues. V was shortened by 5 bases and J by 2 bases, with 9 bases between the two germline ends. CDR3: CSVITPNYGYTF. In nucleotides, the CDR3 is TGCAGCGTTATAACACCGAACTATGGCTACACCTTC.

This rearrangement joins TRBV18 to TRBJ2-5, with 11 bases fitting TRBD1. CDR3 length: 14 residues. J gave up 7 bases and V 0 bases, and 1 base lay outside the gene matches. Germline V gene sequence: CDR1 KGHSH, CDR2 LQKENI. CDR3 sequence reads: CASSPPGTGGTQYF. Here the CDR3 DNA reads TGTGCCAGCTCACCACCTGGGACAGGGGGGACCCAGTACTTC.